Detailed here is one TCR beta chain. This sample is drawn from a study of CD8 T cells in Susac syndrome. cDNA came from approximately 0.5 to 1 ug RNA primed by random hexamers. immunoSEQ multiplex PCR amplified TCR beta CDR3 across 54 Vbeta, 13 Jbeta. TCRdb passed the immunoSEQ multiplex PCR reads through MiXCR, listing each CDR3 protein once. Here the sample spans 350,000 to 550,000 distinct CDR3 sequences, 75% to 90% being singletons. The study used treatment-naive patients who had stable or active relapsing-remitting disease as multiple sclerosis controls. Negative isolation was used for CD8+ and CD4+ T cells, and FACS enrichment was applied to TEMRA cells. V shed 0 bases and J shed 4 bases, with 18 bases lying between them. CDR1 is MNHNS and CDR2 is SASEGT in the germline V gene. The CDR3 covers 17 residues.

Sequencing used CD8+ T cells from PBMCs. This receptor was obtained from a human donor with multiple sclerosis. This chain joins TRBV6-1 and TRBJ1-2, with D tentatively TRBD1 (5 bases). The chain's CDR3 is CASSEAWDPRGRYGYTF. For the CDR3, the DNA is TGTGCCAGCAGTGAAGCGTGGGACCCCCGGGGTCGCTATGGCTACACCTTC.